This T cell receptor beta chain derives from a study of T cell changes during pregnancy in multiple sclerosis. Trimming took off 0 bases at V and 5 bases at J, with 16 bases between the two ends. The CDR3 runs to 16 residues. Per the germline V gene, CDR1 is SGDLS and CDR2 is YYNGEE. The method was immunoSEQ multiplex PCR; TCRdb's version includes in-frame clones alone and lacks a portion of them. The sample has just over 80,000 clones, 90% to 95% seen once. This receptor was obtained from a female donor with multiple sclerosis, enrolled in a pregnancy study. This sample comprised peripheral blood, obtained in the second trimester of pregnancy. The chain carries TRBV9 and TRBJ2-3; D perhaps matches TRBD2 (5 bases). CDR3 nucleotide sequence: TGTGCCAGCAGCGTAGAAGAGGGAGAGACTATAGATACGCAGTATTTT. Its protein is CASSVEEGETIDTQYF.